This T cell receptor (beta chain) was sequenced in a study of CD8+CD57+ T cells in acquired aplastic anemia (dated by TCRdb to 2016 to 2018). For the study in its entirety: On average, sorted CD4+ and CD8+ cells yielded around 3.4 ug of extracted DNA, with a range of about 0.17 to 27.4 ug. A CD8+CD57+ expansion meant a frequency higher than the mean frequency seen in healthy subjects. Here is what the overall study found, with its caveats: CD8+ Simpson's diversity did not differ significantly between patients and healthy controls (P=0.060). About 30 CD8+ CDR3 sequences were found to be shared between patients and controls, but these sequences appeared to be highly expressed in patients and within the immunodominant clones of the patients.

CDR1 and CDR2 (SQVTM, ANQGSEA) derive from the germline V gene. V gives up 7 bases and J gives up 6 bases, and the segment between their germline ends measures 12 bases. Reading from cysteine to phenylalanine, the CDR3 counts 11 amino acids. Solely the CDR3 DNA is kept, with 33 bases framed from the first base. Of note for this clonotype: Its antigen is currently not known. It has no much larger one-base neighbor in the sample; base qualities were not kept.

Genomic DNA was used as template for profiling of TCR beta VDJ combinations and CDR3 sequences. An Illumina HiSeq 2000 was the platform used for TCR repertoire sequencing. For the original study's pipeline: TRBV/TRBJ rearrangement plots, CDR3 size and DJ length profiles, and Simpson's diversity index were used to assess repertoires. The immunodominant clone was defined as the most abundant DNA sequence in deep sequencing data. CDR3 amino acid sequences were checked for sharing between subjects and were compared against published repertoires and the VDJdb database. The public reads were reanalyzed by TCRdb: fastp trimming at Q25, MiXCR alignment, in-frame beta chains only. Under each unique CDR3 protein, matching rows form one entry showing the most common genes and DNA. TCRdb, rather than the study authors, made the V and J calls. Counted in this sample were 220,000 or so distinct CDR3 sequences; approximately 65% of them appeared once. The ten largest account for roughly 61% of the sample.

The patients picked for sequencing were ones in whom flow cytometry had shown an expansion of CD8+CD57+ cells. Every patient had severe acquired aplastic anemia, diagnosed using the International Study of Aplastic Anemia and Agranulocytosis and Camitta criteria. Patients had received no therapy at the time of blood sampling. The study deep-sequenced TCR repertoires of sorted CD4+ and CD8+ blood T cells from severe aplastic anemia patients and healthy subjects. Patients were enrolled under clinicaltrials.gov protocols 00001620, 01623167, 00001397, 00071045, 00081523 and 00961064 in the USA. Ficoll-Paque density gradient centrifugation was used to isolate peripheral blood mononuclear cells. CD4+ and CD8+ T cells were sorted by FACS or magnetic beads before DNA extraction.

The receptor chain draws on TRBV29-1 and TRBJ1-1; confidence is insufficient to name the D gene. This receptor was obtained from a human donor with aplastic anemia. The sample taken for sequencing was sorted CD4+, CD8+, or CD8+CD57+ T cells (not recorded which) from PBMCs. The DNA sequence is given as TGCAGCGCGTACGTTAGCGCTGAAGCTTTCTTT. This gives the protein CSAYVSAEAFF. The variable domain in full, with residues beyond the CDR3 obtained from the reference TRBV29-1 and TRBJ1-1 genes, is SAVISQKPSRDICQRGTSLTIQCQVDSQVTMMFWYRQQPGQSLTLIATANQGSEATYESGFVIDKFPISRPNLTFSTLTVSNMSPEDSSIYLCSAYVSAEAFFGQGTRLTVV.